This T cell receptor (beta chain) was captured by sequencing in a study of blood T cell repertoires in COVID-19. Study details: Acute-phase and convalescent COVID-19 samples originated in the United States, Italy and Spain. PBMCs, B-cell-depleted T cells, or T cells were the source of the cDNA or gDNA that made up the material.

The CDR3 length is 15 residues. V lost 3 bases and J 6 bases, leaving 16 bases between the germline ends. Per germline, CDR1 MDHEN and CDR2 SYDVKM. Seattle researchers signed up patients amid active infection and tracked them longitudinally. Original processing methods: How many nucleated cells were present was estimated from reference gene primer amplification. Method: immunoSEQ multiplex PCR; TCRdb's copy keeps in-frame clones and lacks some. V and J calls and clone size follow that table, whereas D and trimming were derived from the DNA. The table includes more than 350,000 clones, roughly 86% detected once.

Material for sequencing was peripheral blood. The gene calls are TRBV28 and TRBJ2-3; TRBD2 might be the D (5 bases). The clonotype was recovered from a woman in her twenties or thirties with COVID-19, enrolled during active disease. CDR3 DNA sequence: TGTGCCAGCAGTTTCGGTCGGGGATCGAGGGATACGCAGTATTTT. Residues: CASSFGRGSRDTQYF. Using reference TRBV28 and TRBJ2-3 for the parts outside the CDR3, the full variable domain is DVKVTQSSRYLVKRTGEKVFLECVQDMDHENMFWYRQDPGLGLRLIYFSYDVKMKEKGDIPEGYSVSREKKERFSLILESASTNQTSMYLCASSFGRGSRDTQYFGPGTRLTVL.